Listed below are T cell receptor beta chains from one sample, sequenced in a study of T cells in Graves' hyperthyroidism and ophthalmopathy. In TCRdb, the multiplex PCR reads were re-called with MiXCR into one record per CDR3 protein. The top ten hold about 45% of the sample, which has 480,000 or so distinct CDR3 sequences, 46% seen once. The sample consisted of peripheral blood or thyroid tissue (not recorded which). All receptors derive from an adult woman with Graves' disease, either hyperthyroidism or ophthalmopathy (not recorded which). Each CDR3 is given with its conserved first and last residue. Clone sizes are given selectively: once, few, many, or a class where the clone is expanded.

>TRBV10-3|-
CAISDLETGNTIYF
>TRBV13|-
CASSLHAGQGRGYNEQFF
>TRBV3-1|few
CASSHKGEGNTEAFF
>TRBV20-1|-
CSLNRGRINYGYTF
>TRBV7-9|-
CASSKRRGPKDTEAFF
>TRBV15|few
CATSRAQDRPYEQYF
>TRBV20-1|-
CSARFSISGANVLTF
>TRBV2|-
CASSEEARRDQPQHF
>TRBV5-8|many
CASRLGQGSYGYTF
>TRBV20-1|-
CSAARTGASSPLHF
>TRBV2|many
CASRETAPSSGNTIYF
>TRBV2|-
CASSVGYTF
>TRBV29-1|-
CSGRDGSNTGELFF
>TRBV5-1|few
CASSSRAGEAFF
>TRBV5-4|many
CASSSGTGVRETQYF
>TRBV24-1|many
CATSEWENTEAFF
>TRBV15|-
CATSRGTAGAHQPQHF
>TRBV20-1|-
CSASDPAGVGTGELFF